This T cell receptor beta chain was documented in a study of T cells in Graves' hyperthyroidism and ophthalmopathy. The study left out patients who had uncontrolled infection, other autoimmune disease, pregnancy or lactation. PBMCs were collected from an approximately 10 ml volume of fresh peripheral blood. Trimming took 3 bases from V and 2 from J, leaving 4 bases between them. The CDR3 spans 12 residues. Germline V gene data show CDR1 as ENHRY and CDR2 as SYGVKD. The investigators amplified TCR beta CDR3 regions from RNA transcripts. The HTBI primer set served for first-round RT-PCR of the TCR CDR3. One entry per CDR3 protein, called by TCRdb with MiXCR from the multiplex PCR reads. The sample consists of over 90,000 distinct CDR3 sequences, about 45% of them appearing once.

This receptor was taken from a man aged 40-49 years with Graves' hyperthyroidism. The specimen was blood. The chain is built from TRBV10-3 and TRBJ1-1, with unresolved D. The CDR3 spells CAISDGNTEAFF. CDR3 sequence (DNA): TGTGCCATCAGTGACGGCAACACTGAAGCTTTCTTT.